The present TCR beta chain was sequenced within a study of technical replicates of blood from a few donors. The method was immunoSEQ multiplex PCR; TCRdb's version includes in-frame clones alone and lacks a portion of them. In the table there are around 67,000 clones, less than 97% of which are singletons. This clone came up once. CDR1 and CDR2 from the germline V gene are SGHAT and FQNNGV. V dropped 5 bases and J dropped 11 bases, with 15 bases sitting between them. This CDR3 comprises 12 residues. The TCR originated in a human donor in good health. Source material: T cells isolated from PBMCs. The chain joins TRBV11-2 to TRBJ1-1; tentative D call: TRBD1 (5 bases). CDR3 DNA: TGTGCCAGCAGCCTCCCCCAGGGCAGGGCTTTCTTT. Translated, it gives CASSLPQGRAFF. Using reference TRBV11-2 and TRBJ1-1 for the parts outside the CDR3, the full variable domain is EAGVAQSPRYKIIEKRQSVAFWCNPISGHATLYWYQQILGQGPKLLIQFQNNGVVDDSQLPKDRFSAERLKGVDSTLKIQPAKLEDSAVYLCASSLPQGRAFFGQGTRLTVV.